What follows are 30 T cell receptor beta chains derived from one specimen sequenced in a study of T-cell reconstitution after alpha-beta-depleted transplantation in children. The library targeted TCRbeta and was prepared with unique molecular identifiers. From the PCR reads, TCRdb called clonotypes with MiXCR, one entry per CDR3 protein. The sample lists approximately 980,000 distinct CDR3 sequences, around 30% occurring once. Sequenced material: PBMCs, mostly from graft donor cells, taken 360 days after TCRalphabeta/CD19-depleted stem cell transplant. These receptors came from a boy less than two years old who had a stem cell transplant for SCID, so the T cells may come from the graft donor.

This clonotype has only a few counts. CDR3 coding DNA: TGTGCCAGCAGCTTAAGCCGAGACCAAGAGACCCAGTACTTC. It is translated as CASSLSRDQETQYF. This chain uses TRBV13 with TRBJ2-5; no firm D call. V was pared by 2 bases and J by 0 bases, with 7 bases between. This CDR3 has 14 residues. Germline loops: CDR1 PRHDT, CDR2 FYEKMQ (reference sequence).

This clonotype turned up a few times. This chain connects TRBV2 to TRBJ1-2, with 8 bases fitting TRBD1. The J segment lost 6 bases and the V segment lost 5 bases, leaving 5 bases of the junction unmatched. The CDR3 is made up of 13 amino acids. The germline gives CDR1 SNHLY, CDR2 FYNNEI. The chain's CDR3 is CASSPQGADGYTF. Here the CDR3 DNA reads TGTGCCAGCAGTCCCCAGGGGGCCGATGGCTACACCTTC. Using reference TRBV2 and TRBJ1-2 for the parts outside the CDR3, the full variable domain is EPEVTQTPSHQVTQMGQEVILRCVPISNHLYFYWYRQILGQKVEFLVSFYNNEISEKSEIFDDQFSVERPDGSNFTLKIRSTKLEDSAMYFCASSPQGADGYTFGSGTRLTVV.

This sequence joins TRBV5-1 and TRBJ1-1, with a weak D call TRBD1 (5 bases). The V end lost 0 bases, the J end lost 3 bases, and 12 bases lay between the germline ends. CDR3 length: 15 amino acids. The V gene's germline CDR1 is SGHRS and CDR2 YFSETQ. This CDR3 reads CASSLVKGLHTEAFF. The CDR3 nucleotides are TGCGCCAGCAGCTTGGTTAAGGGGCTTCACACTGAAGCTTTCTTT.

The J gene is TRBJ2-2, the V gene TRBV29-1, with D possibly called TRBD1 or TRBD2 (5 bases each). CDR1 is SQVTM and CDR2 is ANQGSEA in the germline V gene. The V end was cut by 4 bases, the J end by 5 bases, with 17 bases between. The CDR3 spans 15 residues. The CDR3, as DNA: TGCAGCGTTGGGGCTCAGGGAGTGCAGACCGGGGAGCTGTTTTTT. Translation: CSVGAQGVQTGELFF.

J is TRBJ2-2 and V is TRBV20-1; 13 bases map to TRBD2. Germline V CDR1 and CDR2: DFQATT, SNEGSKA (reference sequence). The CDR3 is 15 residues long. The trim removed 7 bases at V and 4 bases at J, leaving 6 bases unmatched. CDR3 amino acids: CSVRTSGGGTGELFF. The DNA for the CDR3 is TGCAGTGTCCGGACTAGCGGGGGAGGCACCGGGGAGCTGTTTTTT.

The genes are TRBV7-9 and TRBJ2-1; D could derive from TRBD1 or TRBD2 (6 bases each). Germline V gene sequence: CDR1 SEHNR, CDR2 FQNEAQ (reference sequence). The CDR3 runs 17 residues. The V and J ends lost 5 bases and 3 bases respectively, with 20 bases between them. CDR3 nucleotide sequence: TGTGCCAGCAGCCCACCCCGGGGGCGTCAAGTCTACAATGAGCAGTTCTTC. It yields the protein CASSPPRGRQVYNEQFF.

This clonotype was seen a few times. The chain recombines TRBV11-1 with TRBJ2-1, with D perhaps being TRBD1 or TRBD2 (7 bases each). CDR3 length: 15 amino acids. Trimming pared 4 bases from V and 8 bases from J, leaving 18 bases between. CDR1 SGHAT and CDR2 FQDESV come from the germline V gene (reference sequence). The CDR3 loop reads CASSSRLAGGHEQFF. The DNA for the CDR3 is TGTGCCAGCAGCTCTAGACTAGCAGGGGGTCATGAGCAGTTCTTC.

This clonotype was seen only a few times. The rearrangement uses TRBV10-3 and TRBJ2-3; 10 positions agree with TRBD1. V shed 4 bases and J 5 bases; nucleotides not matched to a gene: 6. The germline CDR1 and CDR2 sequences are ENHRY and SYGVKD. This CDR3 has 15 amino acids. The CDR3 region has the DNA TGTGCCATCAGTGGTCCCGGGACAGGGGAAGATACGCAGTATTTT. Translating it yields CAISGPGTGEDTQYF.

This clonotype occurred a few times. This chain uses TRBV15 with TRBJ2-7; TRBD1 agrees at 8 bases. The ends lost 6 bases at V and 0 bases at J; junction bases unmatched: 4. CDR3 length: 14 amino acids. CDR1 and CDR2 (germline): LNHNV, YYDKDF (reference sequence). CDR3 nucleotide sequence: TGTGCCACCAGGACAGGGGCGAACTCCTACGAGCAGTACTTC. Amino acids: CATRTGANSYEQYF.

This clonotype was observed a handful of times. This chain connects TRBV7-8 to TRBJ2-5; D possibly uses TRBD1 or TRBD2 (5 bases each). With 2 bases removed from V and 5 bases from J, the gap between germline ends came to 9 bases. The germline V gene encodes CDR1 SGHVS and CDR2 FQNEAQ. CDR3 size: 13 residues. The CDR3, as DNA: TGTGCCAGCAGCTTATACGGGGACGAGACCCAGTACTTC. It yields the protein CASSLYGDETQYF.

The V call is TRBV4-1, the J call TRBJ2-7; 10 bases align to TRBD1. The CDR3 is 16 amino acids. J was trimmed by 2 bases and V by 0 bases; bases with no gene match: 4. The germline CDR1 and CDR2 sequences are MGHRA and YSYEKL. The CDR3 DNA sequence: TGCGCCAGCAGCCAAGAAAGGGGGACAGGGGCCTACGAGCAGTACTTC. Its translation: CASSQERGTGAYEQYF.

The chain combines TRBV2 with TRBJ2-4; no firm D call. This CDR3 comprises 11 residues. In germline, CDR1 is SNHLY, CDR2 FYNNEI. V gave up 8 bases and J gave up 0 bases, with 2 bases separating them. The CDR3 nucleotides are TGTGCCAGCGGAGCCAAAAACATTCAGTACTTC. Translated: CASGAKNIQYF.

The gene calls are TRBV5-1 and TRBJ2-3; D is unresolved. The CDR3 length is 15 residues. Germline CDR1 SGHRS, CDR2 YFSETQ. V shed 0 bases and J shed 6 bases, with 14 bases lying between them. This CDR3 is CASSLVGPTTDTQYF. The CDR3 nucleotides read TGCGCCAGCAGCTTGGTTGGACCGACCACCGATACGCAGTATTTT.

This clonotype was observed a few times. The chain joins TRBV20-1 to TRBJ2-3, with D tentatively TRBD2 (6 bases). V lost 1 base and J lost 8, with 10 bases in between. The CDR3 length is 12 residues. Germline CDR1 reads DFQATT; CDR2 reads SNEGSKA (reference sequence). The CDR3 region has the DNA TGCAGTGCTAGAGCCGAAGCGGGTACGCAGTATTTT. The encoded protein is CSARAEAGTQYF.

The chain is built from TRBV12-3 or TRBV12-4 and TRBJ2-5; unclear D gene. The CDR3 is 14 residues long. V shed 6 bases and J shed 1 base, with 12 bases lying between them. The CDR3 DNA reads TGTGCCAGCAGGATCTTGGGTGGCCAAGAGACCCAGTACTTC. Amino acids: CASRILGGQETQYF.

The chain's CDR3 is CASSLPRTHRGSPLHF. CDR3 bases: TGTGCCAGCAGTTTACCCCGGACTCACAGGGGTTCACCCCTCCACTTT. V gene TRBV27 combines with J gene TRBJ1-6, with 7 nucleotides matching TRBD1. Trimming at V came to 2 bases and at J to 9 bases, leaving 10 bases not matched to a gene. CDR3 length: 16 residues. Germline CDR1 reads MNHEY; CDR2 reads SMNVEV (reference sequence).

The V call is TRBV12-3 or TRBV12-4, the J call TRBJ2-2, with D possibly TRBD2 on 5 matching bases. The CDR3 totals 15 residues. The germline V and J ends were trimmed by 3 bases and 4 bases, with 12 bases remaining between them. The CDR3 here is CASSFEAGVTGELFF. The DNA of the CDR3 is TGTGCCAGCAGTTTCGAGGCGGGTGTCACCGGGGAGCTGTTTTTT.

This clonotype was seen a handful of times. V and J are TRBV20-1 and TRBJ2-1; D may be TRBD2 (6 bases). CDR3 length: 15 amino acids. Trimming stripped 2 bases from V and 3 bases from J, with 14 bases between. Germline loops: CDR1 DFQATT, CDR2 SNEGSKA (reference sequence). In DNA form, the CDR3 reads TGCAGTGCTAGACGGGAGAGGATTTACTACAATGAGCAGTTCTTC. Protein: CSARRERIYYNEQFF.

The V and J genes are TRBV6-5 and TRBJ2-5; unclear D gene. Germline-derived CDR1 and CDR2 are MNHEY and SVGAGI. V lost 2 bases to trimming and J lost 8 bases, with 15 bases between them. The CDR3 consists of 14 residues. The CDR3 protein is CASSYPSSWGTQYF. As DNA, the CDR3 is TGTGCCAGCAGTTACCCTTCATCCTGGGGAACCCAGTACTTC.

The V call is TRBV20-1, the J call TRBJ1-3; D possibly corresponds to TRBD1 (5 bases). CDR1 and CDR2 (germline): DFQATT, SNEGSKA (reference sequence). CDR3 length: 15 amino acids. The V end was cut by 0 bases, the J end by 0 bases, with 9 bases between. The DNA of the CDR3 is TGCAGTGCTAGAGAGTTGAGGGGCTCTGGAAACACCATATATTTT. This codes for CSARELRGSGNTIYF.

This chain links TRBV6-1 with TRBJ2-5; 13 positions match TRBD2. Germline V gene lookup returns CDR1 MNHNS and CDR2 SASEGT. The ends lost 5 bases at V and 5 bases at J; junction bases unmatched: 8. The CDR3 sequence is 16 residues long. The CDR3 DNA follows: TGTGCCAGCAGTCCGGGACTAGCGGGGTTCATGGAGACCCAGTACTTC. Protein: CASSPGLAGFMETQYF.

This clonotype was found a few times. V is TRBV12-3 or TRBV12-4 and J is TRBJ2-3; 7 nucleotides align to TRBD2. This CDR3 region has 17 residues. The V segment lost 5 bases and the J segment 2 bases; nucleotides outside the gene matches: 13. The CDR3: CASSTMGLAEHTDTQYF. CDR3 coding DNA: TGTGCCAGCAGTACAATGGGGCTAGCGGAGCACACAGATACGCAGTATTTT.

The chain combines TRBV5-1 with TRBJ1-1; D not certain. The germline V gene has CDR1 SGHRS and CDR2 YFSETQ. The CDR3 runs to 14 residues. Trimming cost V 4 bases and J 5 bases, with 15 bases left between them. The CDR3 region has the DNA TGCGCCAGCAGCCCCCGCATCGACTGGACTGAAGCTTTCTTT. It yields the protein CASSPRIDWTEAFF. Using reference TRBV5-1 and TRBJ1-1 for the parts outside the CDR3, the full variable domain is KAGVTQTPRYLIKTRGQQVTLSCSPISGHRSVSWYQQTPGQGLQFLFEYFSETQRNKGNFPGRFSGRQFSNSRSEMNVSTLELGDSALYLCASSPRIDWTEAFFGQGTRLTVV.

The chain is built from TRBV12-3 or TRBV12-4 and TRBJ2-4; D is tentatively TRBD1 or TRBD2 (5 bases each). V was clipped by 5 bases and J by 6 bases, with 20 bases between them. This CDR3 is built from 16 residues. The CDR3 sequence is CASSPQPWDLRNIQYF. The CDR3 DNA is TGTGCCAGCAGTCCCCAACCCTGGGACCTGCGAAACATTCAGTACTTC.

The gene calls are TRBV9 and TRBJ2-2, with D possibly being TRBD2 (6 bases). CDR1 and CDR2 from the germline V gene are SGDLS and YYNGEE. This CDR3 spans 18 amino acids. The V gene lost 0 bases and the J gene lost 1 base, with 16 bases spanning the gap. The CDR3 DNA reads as TGTGCCAGCAGCGTAGAAACGGGGGACCGCTTGAACACCGGGGAGCTGTTTTTT. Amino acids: CASSVETGDRLNTGELFF.

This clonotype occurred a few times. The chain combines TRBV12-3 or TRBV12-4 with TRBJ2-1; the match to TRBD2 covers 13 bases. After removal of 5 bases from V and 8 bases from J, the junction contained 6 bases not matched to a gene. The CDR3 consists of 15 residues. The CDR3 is CASSPSTSGGYEQFF. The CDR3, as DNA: TGTGCCAGCAGTCCCTCGACTAGCGGGGGGTATGAGCAGTTCTTC.

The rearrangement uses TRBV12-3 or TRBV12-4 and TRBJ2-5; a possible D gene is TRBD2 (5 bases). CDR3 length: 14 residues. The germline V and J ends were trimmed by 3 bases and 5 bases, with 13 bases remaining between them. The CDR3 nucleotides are TGTGCCAGCAGTTTTACGGGTGCGGGCGAGACCCAGTACTTC. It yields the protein CASSFTGAGETQYF.

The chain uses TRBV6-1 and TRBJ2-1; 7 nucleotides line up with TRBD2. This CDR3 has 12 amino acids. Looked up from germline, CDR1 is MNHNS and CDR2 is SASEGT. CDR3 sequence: CGAGSSYNEQFF. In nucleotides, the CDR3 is TGTGGAGCGGGAAGCTCCTACAATGAGCAGTTCTTC.

The CDR3 is CASSQVGQGDYEQYF. In nucleotides, the CDR3 is TGTGCCAGCAGCCAAGTGGGACAGGGGGACTACGAGCAGTACTTC. This chain links TRBV7-2 with TRBJ2-7, with TRBD1 identical over 11 bases. Trimming removed 5 bases from V and 3 bases from J; junction bases left unmatched: 6. The CDR3 sequence is 15 residues long. Germline V gene sequence: CDR1 SGHTA, CDR2 FQGNSA.

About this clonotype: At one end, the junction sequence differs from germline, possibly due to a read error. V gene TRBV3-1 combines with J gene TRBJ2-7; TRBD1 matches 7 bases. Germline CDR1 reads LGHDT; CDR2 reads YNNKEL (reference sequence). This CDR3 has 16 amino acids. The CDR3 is CVSSQAADRSFYEQYF. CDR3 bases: TGTGTCAGCAGCCAAGCCGCGGACAGGTCCTTCTACGAGCAGTACTTC.